This TCR beta chain is drawn from a study of blood T cell repertoires in COVID-19. Study-level background: The origin of the acute and convalescent COVID-19 samples was the United States, Italy and Spain. The analysed material was cDNA or gDNA that came from T cells, B-cell-depleted T cells, or PBMCs.

Germline-derived CDR1 and CDR2 are SGDLS and YYNGEE. CDR3 length: 14 amino acids. V lost 4 bases and J 5 bases, leaving 13 bases between the germline ends. The authors' processing: The authors estimated nucleated cell counts from reference gene primer amplification. The protocol was immunoSEQ multiplex PCR, while the TCRdb copy is restricted to in-frame clones and leaves out a portion. V and J calls and clone size are as listed in that table; D and trimming were resolved from the DNA. The repertoire consists of roughly 150,000 clones, with 84% occurring once and the leading ten covering 5.5% to 8%. This receptor was taken from a woman aged 50 to 65 in a cohort sampled during active or convalescent COVID-19. This chain uses TRBV9 with TRBJ2-1, with D perhaps matching TRBD2 (6 bases). Sequencing input: peripheral blood. The CDR3 DNA reads as TGTGCCAGCAGCTCGGGACTCTGGGACAATGAGCAGTTCTTC. Translation: CASSSGLWDNEQFF.